These T cell receptor beta chains were read from a single sample in a study of memory CD8 T cells in hepatitis C reinfection. TCRdb keeps only in-frame clones here, not all; method: immunoSEQ multiplex PCR. The sample lists more than 45,000 clones, roughly 89% occurring once. Sequenced: naive CD8+ T cells sorted from blood. The receptors derive from a man younger than 35 with hepatitis C virus infection. Each CDR3 is given with its conserved first and last residue. D genes are given only for firm matches. The size of a clone is reported for some rows only, either as once, few or many, or as a class for expanded clones.

NA | TRBJ2-5 | NA | TRBV5-4 | TGTGCCAGCAGCTTGGATTTCAATCAAGAGACCCAGTACTTC | CASSLDFNQETQYF
TRBD1 | TRBJ1-2 | NA | TRBV7-9 | TGTGCCAGCAGCTCGGGACAGAACTATGGCTACACCTTC | CASSSGQNYGYTF
NA | TRBJ2-7 | NA | TRBV28 | TGTGCCAGCAGGCCTCCGGGACAAAGGCAGTACTTC | CASRPPGQRQYF
NA | TRBJ1-1 | NA | TRBV6-1 | TGTGCCAGCAGTCAGGGGTTTTTGGGCACTGAAGCTTTCTTT | CASSQGFLGTEAFF
NA | TRBJ1-2 | NA | TRBV29-1 | TGCAGCGTTGATAGGGGATCAGCGAACTATGGCTACACCTTC | CSVDRGSANYGYTF
NA | TRBJ2-1 | once | TRBV7-6 | TGTGCCAGCAGCTTGACGGGGGAGAATGAGCAGTTCTTC | CASSLTGENEQFF
NA | TRBJ2-1 | NA | TRBV5-8 | TGTGCCAGCAGCTTCAGCAATGAGCAGTTCTTC | CASSFSNEQFF
TRBD1 | TRBJ1-2 | NA | TRBV27 | TGTGCCTCATCGGGAGGGGGCTACTTTGGCTACACCTTC | CASSGGGYFGYTF
TRBD2 | TRBJ2-1 | NA | TRBV7-7 | TGTGCTAGCAGCTTATACCATGGGGGAGCGGGAGTGGGCAATGAGCAGTTCTTC | CASSLYHGGAGVGNEQFF
TRBD2 | TRBJ2-2 | NA | TRBV29-1 | TGCAGCGTTGAGGGGGGGGAGCCGAACACCGGGGAGCTGTTTTTT | CSVEGGEPNTGELFF
NA | TRBJ2-5 | NA | TRBV7-9 | TGTGCCAGCAGCTTAGCTAGCTCCGGAGAGACCCAGTACTTC | CASSLASSGETQYF
NA | TRBJ1-1 | NA | TRBV4-1 | TGCGCCAGCAGCCAACGTAGCTCGATGAACACTGAAGCTTTCTTT | CASSQRSSMNTEAFF
NA | TRBJ2-1 | NA | TRBV27 | TGTGCCAGCAGTTTAGGGCAGGGGGGCAATGAGCAGTTCTTC | CASSLGQGGNEQFF
NA | TRBJ2-3 | NA | TRBV2 | TGTGCCAGCAGCTCACTGGGAGGGCAGGGGGCCGCAGATACGCAGTATTTT | CASSSLGGQGAADTQYF
TRBD1 | TRBJ2-1 | NA | TRBV15 | TGTGCCACCACCTCGGACAGGGGCTACAATGAGCAGTTCTTC | CATTSDRGYNEQFF
TRBD1 | TRBJ2-7 | NA | TRBV28 | TGTGCCAGCAGTCGACAGGGGGAGGCCTACGAGCAGTACTTC | CASSRQGEAYEQYF
NA | TRBJ2-5 | few | TRBV19 | TGTGCCAGTCGGGACTCTAACCAAGAGACCCAGTACTTC | CASRDSNQETQYF
TRBD1 | TRBJ2-2 | NA | TRBV11-2 | TGTGCCAGCAGCCGGGACAGGGGATCCACCGGGGAGCTGTTTTTT | CASSRDRGSTGELFF